This T cell receptor (beta chain) originates from a study of T cell responses to AZD1222 COVID-19 vaccine. Findings and limits, study-wide: Regions 160-218 and 743-854 dominated among vaccine-associated CD4 TCRs spanning spike. Clonal diversity may have been underestimated, and the donors were mostly white British, with more females than males.

The junction had 7 bases not matched to a gene; V was cut back by 7 bases and J by 0 bases. Germline CDR1 MDHEN, CDR2 SYDVKM. This CDR3 contains 15 residues. Assay: immunoSEQ multiplex PCR; the TCRdb copy retains only in-frame clones and omits some. The sample contains 130,000 to 150,000 clones, around nine tenths of which appear only once. As for this clone: Its cognate antigen is unknown.

The starting material was peripheral blood, obtained on day 0 of MenACWY control vaccination. The TCR was taken from an adult in good health. The chain links TRBV28 to TRBJ1-1; 8 positions match TRBD1. CDR3 region: CASINTDRVNTEAFF. Written as DNA, the CDR3 is TGTGCCAGCATCAATACGGACAGGGTGAACACTGAAGCTTTCTTT.